These 23 T cell receptor beta chains were sequenced from one sample in a study of early T cells in non-severe SARS-CoV-2 infection. TCRdb re-derived calls from the 5' RACE reads in MiXCR, one entry per CDR3 protein. Of 25,000 to 30,000 distinct CDR3 sequences in the sample, less than 6.5% are singletons; the top ten hold under 40%. Sequencing used whole blood, obtained at baseline. The source of these receptors is an adult who was a healthcare worker with PCR-confirmed SARS-CoV-2 infection or an uninfected control (not recorded which).

The chain couples TRBV7-8 to TRBJ1-5, with D possibly being TRBD1 (6 bases). In germline, CDR1 is SGHVS, CDR2 FQNEAQ. This CDR3 spans 15 amino acids. V was pared by 4 bases and J by 3 bases, with 13 bases between. The chain's CDR3 is CASSSTTGTNQPQHF. Written as DNA, the CDR3 is TGTGCCAGCAGCTCGACCACAGGGACCAATCAGCCCCAGCATTTT.

The chain recombines TRBV7-6 with TRBJ1-1; perhaps TRBD1 as D (5 bases). V lost 5 bases, J lost 8 bases, and 9 bases lay in between. The CDR3 loop spans 11 amino acids. Germline-derived CDR1 and CDR2 are SGHVS and FNYEAQ. CDR3 nucleotides: TGTGCCAGCAGCCCTGGGGGGGAAGCTTTCTTT. Protein: CASSPGGEAFF. Looking up the rest from reference TRBV7-6 and TRBJ1-1 gives the full variable domain: GAGVSQSPRYKVTKRGQDVALRCDPISGHVSLYWYRQALGQGPEFLTYFNYEAQQDKSGLPNDRFSAERPEGSISTLTIQRTEQRDSAMYRCASSPGGEAFFGQGTRLTVV.

This clonotype was observed many times. The chain combines TRBV6-6 with TRBJ2-7, with 8 bases matching TRBD1. V shed 2 bases, J shed 3 bases, and the junction held 3 bases outside the gene matches. Germline V gene sequence: CDR1 MNHNY, CDR2 SVGAGI (reference sequence). The CDR3 spans 14 residues. The CDR3 is CASSYGTGGYEQYF. CDR3 nucleotides: TGTGCCAGCAGTTACGGGACAGGTGGCTACGAGCAGTACTTC.

This clonotype was recorded at least ten times. This chain links TRBV20-1 with TRBJ2-1, with D possibly being TRBD1 (5 bases). In germline, CDR1 is DFQATT, CDR2 SNEGSKA (reference sequence). The CDR3 sequence is 14 residues long. V lost 0 bases to trimming and J lost 5 bases, with 11 bases between them. CDR3 sequence: CSARDSRGHNEQFF. The DNA for the CDR3 is TGCAGTGCTAGAGATTCAAGGGGCCACAATGAGCAGTTCTTC.

Ten or more counts support this clonotype. The chain employs TRBV11-2 and TRBJ2-2, with D possibly TRBD2 on 6 matching bases. CDR3 length: 17 residues. CDR1 is SGHAT and CDR2 is FQNNGV in the germline V gene. Trimming shortened V by 5 bases and J by 5 bases, and 21 bases separated the two germline ends. The chain's CDR3 is CASSPTPRLVPTGELFF. CDR3 nucleotide sequence: TGTGCCAGCAGCCCTACCCCAAGACTAGTTCCGACCGGGGAGCTGTTTTTT.

This clonotype was picked up a small number of times. V and J are TRBV7-2 and TRBJ2-7; 11 nucleotides align to TRBD2. CDR3 length: 15 residues. Looked up from germline, CDR1 is SGHTA and CDR2 is FQGNSA. V shed 1 base and J 3 bases; nucleotides not matched to a gene: 2. Here the CDR3 DNA reads TGTGCCAGCAGCTTAGAGGGACTAGCGGTCTACGAGCAGTACTTC. It specifies CASSLEGLAVYEQYF.

This clonotype was found many times. CDR3 residues: CASSSNRGTEAFF. The CDR3 DNA reads as TGTGCCAGCAGTTCAAACAGGGGAACTGAAGCTTTCTTT. The chain is built from TRBV27 and TRBJ1-1, with TRBD1 identical over 7 bases. The germline V gene has CDR1 MNHEY and CDR2 SMNVEV (reference sequence). V lost 4 bases to trimming and J lost 5 bases; unmatched junction nucleotides: 4. The CDR3 loop spans 13 amino acids.

At least ten counts were recorded for this clonotype. The chain links TRBV19 to TRBJ1-5, with D possibly TRBD1 on 5 matching bases. V lost 5 bases and J 13 bases, leaving 15 bases between the germline ends. This CDR3 has 12 residues. Germline loops: CDR1 LNHDA, CDR2 SQIVND (reference sequence). Here the CDR3 reads CASSSRDSLQHF. The CDR3 DNA reads TGTGCCAGTAGTTCCCGGGACTCCCTTCAGCATTTT.

This clonotype was observed at least ten times. This sequence joins TRBV21-1 and TRBJ1-5. TRBV21-1 is a listed pseudogene. The CDR3 runs 12 residues. The CDR3 loop is CASSILTRPQHF. CDR3 bases: TGTGCCAGCAGCATTCTAACAAGGCCCCAGCATTTT.

This clonotype was recorded many times. CDR3 bases: TGTGCCATCAGTGAGTCGGTGGCCGGGGAGCTGTTTTTT. Residues: CAISESVAGELFF. V gene TRBV10-3 combines with J gene TRBJ2-2; D unclear. Between the trimmed V and J ends, which lost 0 bases and 6 bases, there was a span of 5 bases. This CDR3 has 13 residues. Germline loops: CDR1 ENHRY, CDR2 SYGVKD.

This clonotype appeared many times. This rearrangement joins TRBV2 to TRBJ1-4; TRBD1 matches 7 bases. CDR3 size: 14 residues. Trimming took 8 bases from V and 7 from J; bases not matched to a gene: 10. The germline V gene has CDR1 SNHLY and CDR2 FYNNEI. CDR3 protein: CASLNRQGGEKLFF. The CDR3 DNA reads as TGTGCCAGCCTAAATCGACAGGGTGGTGAAAAACTGTTTTTT.

This clonotype was seen ten or more times. The CDR3 here is CATSDGDPYYNEQFF. For the CDR3, the DNA is TGTGCCACCAGTGACGGGGATCCCTACTACAATGAGCAGTTCTTC. This rearrangement joins TRBV24-1 to TRBJ2-1; TRBD2 might be the D (5 bases). The CDR3 runs 15 residues. Trimming shortened V by 4 bases and J by 3 bases, and 12 bases separated the two germline ends. In germline, CDR1 is KGHDR, CDR2 SFDVKD.

This clonotype was counted at least ten times. The chain combines TRBV4-2 with TRBJ2-1; the D gene is possibly TRBD2 (5 bases). The CDR3 runs 15 residues. V was clipped by 2 bases and J by 8 bases, with 16 bases between them. Germline lookup yields CDR1 LGHNA and CDR2 YNFKEQ. In DNA form, the CDR3 reads TGTGCCAGCAGCCAATACCCCGGGAAGCAGGATGAGCAGTTCTTC. Residues: CASSQYPGKQDEQFF.

The chain employs TRBV5-1 and TRBJ2-3, with 9 bases matching TRBD1. The CDR3 contains 16 residues. Germline loops: CDR1 SGHRS, CDR2 YFSETQ. V lost 4 bases, J lost 0 bases, and 6 bases stayed unmatched. CDR3 protein: CASSPTGTGSTDTQYF. The DNA for the CDR3 is TGCGCCAGCAGCCCGACCGGGACAGGGAGCACAGATACGCAGTATTTT.

This clonotype was counted only a few times. V and J are TRBV7-3 and TRBJ2-2, with a tentative D call TRBD2 (6 bases). The CDR3 has 14 residues. Germline lookup yields CDR1 SGHTA and CDR2 FQGTGA. V lost 5 bases, J lost 0 bases, and 7 bases lay in between. CDR3 amino acids: CASSRGSNTGELFF. CDR3 bases: TGTGCCAGCAGCCGGGGGTCGAACACCGGGGAGCTGTTTTTT.

This clonotype was counted a single time. V gene TRBV14 combines with J gene TRBJ2-7, with D possibly TRBD1 on 6 matching bases. The CDR3 is 16 residues long. Looked up from germline, CDR1 is SGHDN and CDR2 is FVKESK. V lost 0 bases and J lost 2, with 14 bases in between. The CDR3 bases are TGTGCCAGCAGCCAAGATGTACAGGGTAACACCTACGAGCAGTACTTC. Encoded protein: CASSQDVQGNTYEQYF.

This clonotype has at least ten counts. This chain uses TRBV7-9 with TRBJ1-1, with a possible D match to TRBD1 (5 bases). Germline CDR1 is SEHNR and CDR2 is FQNEAQ (reference sequence). The CDR3 runs to 14 residues. V lost 9 bases to trimming and J lost 3 bases, with 17 bases between them. The CDR3: CASYRGRLDTEAFF. In nucleotides, the CDR3 is TGTGCCAGTTATCGGGGCAGGTTAGACACTGAAGCTTTCTTT. The full variable domain, completed using reference TRBV7-9 and TRBJ1-1, is DTGVSQNPRHKITKRGQNVTFRCDPISEHNRLYWYRQTLGQGPEFLTYFQNEAQLEKSRLLSDRFSAERPKGSFSTLEIQRTEQGDSAMYLCASYRGRLDTEAFFGQGTRLTVV.

This rearrangement joins TRBV5-1 to TRBJ2-3; D is ambiguous. The CDR3 contains 16 residues. Between the trimmed V and J ends, which lost 0 bases and 1 base, there was a span of 12 bases. CDR1 is SGHRS, CDR2 YFSETQ, per germline. For the CDR3, the DNA is TGCGCCAGCAGCTTGGCAATGGTTCAGGGCACAGATACGCAGTATTTT. This encodes CASSLAMVQGTDTQYF.

Many counts were recorded for this clonotype. The chain carries TRBV20-1 and TRBJ2-1; 8 nucleotides agree with TRBD2. Germline CDR1 reads DFQATT; CDR2 reads SNEGSKA (reference sequence). The V gene end was trimmed by 3 bases and the J gene end by 0 bases; junction bases not matched to a gene: 7. The CDR3 is 16 amino acids. CDR3 DNA sequence: TGCAGTGCTAGTCCATCTACTAGCGGCTCCTACAATGAGCAGTTCTTC. Protein product: CSASPSTSGSYNEQFF.

This clonotype was picked up many times. The chain uses TRBV6-2 or TRBV6-3 and TRBJ2-3; weak D call: TRBD1 (7 bases). CDR3 length equals 14 residues. Germline V lookup: CDR1 MNHEY, CDR2 SVGEGT. Trimming removed 7 bases at V and 2 bases at J, with 13 bases between. This chain's CDR3 is CASNRGGATDTQYF. The CDR3, as DNA: TGTGCCAGCAACAGGGGCGGGGCCACAGATACGCAGTATTTT.

This clonotype was counted at least ten times. V gene TRBV6-5 combines with J gene TRBJ2-1; 8 bases align to TRBD2. The V and J ends lost 5 bases and 5 bases, in that order; junction bases with no gene match: 5. CDR3 size: 14 residues. Germline V CDR1 and CDR2: MNHEY, SVGAGI. The CDR3 DNA is TGTGCCAGCAGTCCAGGACTAGCCAACAATGAGCAGTTCTTC. Translated, it gives CASSPGLANNEQFF.

This clonotype showed up just a few times. The chain recombines TRBV7-6 with TRBJ2-7; no definite D call. V gave up 3 bases and J gave up 4 bases, with 19 bases separating them. The CDR3 is 16 amino acids. Looked up from germline, CDR1 is SGHVS and CDR2 is FNYEAQ. The CDR3 DNA reads as TGTGCCAGCAGCTTGGTCCGATGGAGTAGTAGGTACGAGCAGTACTTC. This translates into CASSLVRWSSRYEQYF. Full variable domain (rest looked up from reference TRBV7-6 and TRBJ2-7): GAGVSQSPRYKVTKRGQDVALRCDPISGHVSLYWYRQALGQGPEFLTYFNYEAQQDKSGLPNDRFSAERPEGSISTLTIQRTEQRDSAMYRCASSLVRWSSRYEQYFGPGTRLTVT.

Remarks on this clonotype: This sequence may be a read error, since a much larger clone differs from it by one base. Given the absence of the conserved phenylalanine or tryptophan at the CDR3 end, a read error is likely. The V and J genes are TRBV10-3 and TRBJ2-4; tentatively, D is TRBD1 (6 bases). CDR3 length: 16 amino acids. Germline V gives CDR1 ENHRY, CDR2 SYGVKD. V was shortened by 1 base and J by 8 bases, with 18 bases between the two germline ends. Written as DNA, the CDR3 is TGTGCCATCAGTGAGTTTGACAGGACCCGAGGCGACATTCAGTACCTC. This codes for CAISEFDRTRGDIQYL.